These 19 T cell receptor beta chains share one sample of origin, sequenced in a study of blood T cell repertoires in COVID-19. Sequencing used immunoSEQ multiplex PCR; TCRdb keeps in-frame clones, though not all of them. The repertoire includes a few hundred thousand clones, about four fifths of them detected once, and less than 4% sits in the top ten. Sequencing input: peripheral blood. The receptors were gathered from a young woman with acute or convalescent COVID-19.

V and J are TRBV13 and TRBJ2-7; D not certain. CDR3 size: 13 residues. The V gene's germline CDR1 is PRHDT and CDR2 FYEKMQ (reference sequence). Trimming removed 5 bases at V and 3 bases at J, with 11 bases between. The CDR3 sequence is CASSLRPNYEQYF. The DNA of the CDR3 is TGTGCCAGCAGCCTCCGCCCTAACTACGAGCAGTACTTC.

The rearrangement links TRBV9 to TRBJ1-2; 10 bases agree with TRBD1. The trim removed 2 bases at V and 4 bases at J, leaving 8 bases unmatched. This CDR3 spans 16 amino acids. Germline CDR1 SGDLS, CDR2 YYNGEE. Here the CDR3 reads CASSVGTGAPRYGYTF. Here the CDR3 DNA reads TGTGCCAGCAGCGTCGGGACAGGGGCCCCACGCTATGGCTACACCTTC.

The chain joins TRBV7-9 to TRBJ2-5, with 8 bases lining up with TRBD2. The germline gives CDR1 SEHNR, CDR2 FQNEAQ (reference sequence). Unmatched junction bases numbered 2, after V lost 0 bases and J lost 5 bases. CDR3 size: 14 residues. The CDR3 sequence: CASSLAGGRETQYF. The CDR3 DNA is TGTGCCAGCAGCTTAGCTGGCGGGAGGGAGACCCAGTACTTC.

V usage is TRBV27 and J usage is TRBJ1-1; possibly TRBD1 for D (5 bases). This CDR3 is 16 amino acids long. In germline, CDR1 is MNHEY, CDR2 SMNVEV (reference sequence). The ends were cut back, 1 base at V and 1 base at J, with 13 bases in the middle. CDR3 region: CASSLWVSGRNTEAFF. The DNA for the CDR3 is TGTGCCAGCAGTTTATGGGTATCAGGGCGGAACACTGAAGCTTTCTTT.

There are a few counts of this clone. Here the CDR3 reads CASSLQGYGYTF. In nucleotides, the CDR3 is TGTGCCAGTAGCCTCCAGGGTTACGGCTACACCTTC. The rearrangement links TRBV19 to TRBJ1-2; tentatively, D is TRBD1 (5 bases). Germline-derived CDR1 and CDR2 are LNHDA and SQIVND (reference sequence). Trimming removed 6 bases from V and 8 bases from J, with 13 bases in between. CDR3 length: 12 amino acids.

V is TRBV7-9 and J is TRBJ1-5, with TRBD1 matching 7 bases. CDR1 and CDR2 (germline): SEHNR, FQNEAQ (reference sequence). This CDR3 spans 15 amino acids. Trimming at V came to 1 base and at J to 4 bases, leaving 4 bases not matched to a gene. CDR3 sequence reads: CASSLDRGRNQPQHF. Here the CDR3 DNA reads TGTGCCAGCAGCTTAGACAGGGGAAGGAATCAGCCCCAGCATTTT.

This clone was detected once. The chain is built from TRBV5-1 and TRBJ2-3; D is undetermined. V gave up 0 bases and J gave up 2 bases, with 7 bases separating them. CDR3 length: 14 residues. In germline, CDR1 is SGHRS, CDR2 YFSETQ. The DNA for the CDR3 is TGCGCCAGCAGCTTGGCGCGAGACACAGATACGCAGTATTTT. It is translated as CASSLARDTDTQYF.

This chain uses TRBV6-2 or TRBV6-3 with TRBJ2-3, with 8 bases that match TRBD2. Losses at the gene ends were 5 bases for V and 10 bases for J; bases not matched to a gene: 5. Germline CDR1 reads MNHEY; CDR2 reads SVGEGT. The CDR3 is 12 amino acids. This CDR3 reads CASSPVGRAQYF. The CDR3 DNA is TGTGCCAGCAGTCCGGTCGGGAGGGCGCAGTATTTT.

The genes are TRBV5-1 and TRBJ1-2; D call uncertain. CDR3 length equals 14 residues. Germline values: CDR1 SGHRS, CDR2 YFSETQ. Trimming pared 3 bases from V and 4 bases from J, leaving 13 bases between. As DNA, the CDR3 is TGCGCCAGCAGCTCTAGCACCTCCGTCTATGGCTACACCTTC. Amino acids: CASSSSTSVYGYTF.

The rearrangement joins TRBV6-6 to TRBJ2-3; 10 bases align to TRBD1. The CDR3 totals 15 residues. Germline V gives CDR1 MNHNY, CDR2 SVGAGI (reference sequence). J gave up 2 bases and V 5 bases, and 4 bases lay outside the gene matches. CDR3 protein: CASSRQGATTDTQYF. Here the CDR3 DNA reads TGTGCCAGCAGTCGACAGGGGGCCACCACAGATACGCAGTATTTT.

This chain links TRBV6-5 with TRBJ1-1; TRBD1 agrees at 9 bases. V lost 8 bases and J lost 10; bases outside the gene matches: 8. The CDR3 totals 12 residues. The V gene's germline CDR1 is MNHEY and CDR2 SVGAGI. CDR3 loop: CASFNRGLRAFF. CDR3 coding DNA: TGTGCCAGCTTTAACAGGGGGCTTCGAGCTTTCTTT.

This clone occurred once. The chain combines TRBV14 with TRBJ1-2, with 9 bases aligning to TRBD1. Losses at the gene ends were 0 bases for V and 4 bases for J; bases not matched to a gene: 9. The CDR3 is 17 amino acids. Germline V gene data show CDR1 as SGHDN and CDR2 as FVKESK. The chain's CDR3 is CASSQDPLGTGTYGYTF. The CDR3 region has the DNA TGTGCCAGCAGCCAAGATCCCCTAGGGACAGGGACCTATGGCTACACCTTC.

V is TRBV4-3 and J is TRBJ1-2, with 7 bases matching TRBD1. The junction had 17 bases not matched to a gene; V was cut back by 1 base and J by 6 bases. CDR1 is LGHNA and CDR2 is YSLEER in the germline V gene. This CDR3 comprises 18 residues. The CDR3 nucleotides are TGCGCCAGCAGCCAAGCCCGCCTAATTAGACAGGGCGGTGATGGCTACACCTTC. It translates to CASSQARLIRQGGDGYTF.

This chain joins TRBV7-9 and TRBJ1-6; D possibly corresponds to TRBD1 (5 bases). V lost 2 bases and J lost 7, with 12 bases in between. Looked up from germline, CDR1 is SEHNR and CDR2 is FQNEAQ (reference sequence). The CDR3 length is 15 residues. The CDR3 DNA follows: TGTGCCAGCAGCTTACAGGGTTCGGTGAATTCACCCCTCCACTTT. Protein sequence: CASSLQGSVNSPLHF.

DNA of the CDR3: TGCGCCAGCAGCTTCGGTCTGACAGCTGAGAACACTGAAGCTTTCTTT. Protein sequence: CASSFGLTAENTEAFF. This chain uses TRBV5-1 with TRBJ1-1, with a weak D call TRBD1 (5 bases). V was shortened by 2 bases and J by 1 base, with 15 bases between the two germline ends. In germline, CDR1 is SGHRS, CDR2 YFSETQ. The CDR3 consists of 16 residues.

The CDR3 reads CASSQDPGYRNYGYTF. The CDR3 DNA is TGTGCCAGCAGCCAAGATCCCGGGTACCGTAACTATGGCTACACCTTC. This chain joins TRBV3-1 (or the pseudogene TRBV3-2) and TRBJ1-2; D gene ambiguous. Germline assignment: CDR1 LGHDT and CDR2 YNNKEL (reference sequence). V shed 0 bases and J shed 1 base, with 12 bases lying between them. This CDR3 has 16 residues.

The gene calls are TRBV15 and TRBJ1-4, with D perhaps matching TRBD1 (6 bases). V was clipped by 0 bases and J by 7 bases, with 12 bases between them. There are 15 residues in the CDR3. CDR1 is LNHNV, CDR2 YYDKDF, per germline (reference sequence). The chain's CDR3 is CATSRDTGFSEKLFF. CDR3 bases: TGTGCCACCAGCAGAGACACAGGGTTCTCTGAAAAACTGTTTTTT.

The CDR3 sequence: CASSRGLAGNEQFF. The CDR3 DNA is TGCGCCAGCAGCCGGGGACTAGCGGGGAATGAGCAGTTCTTC. The chain is built from TRBV10-1 and TRBJ2-1, with 13 bases fitting TRBD2. This CDR3 region has 14 residues. The ends lost 6 bases at V and 7 bases at J; junction bases unmatched: 3. CDR1 is WNHNN and CDR2 is SYGVQD in the germline V gene (reference sequence).

This clone showed up just once. This rearrangement joins TRBV7-8 to TRBJ2-2; 11 bases are shared with TRBD1. The CDR3 loop spans 15 amino acids. Germline CDR1 reads SGHVS; CDR2 reads FQNEAQ. V dropped 5 bases and J dropped 7; count of bases not matched to a gene: 6. The CDR3 sequence: CASSHRTGGNGELFF. The CDR3 region has the DNA TGTGCCAGCAGCCACCGGACAGGGGGCAACGGGGAGCTGTTTTTT.